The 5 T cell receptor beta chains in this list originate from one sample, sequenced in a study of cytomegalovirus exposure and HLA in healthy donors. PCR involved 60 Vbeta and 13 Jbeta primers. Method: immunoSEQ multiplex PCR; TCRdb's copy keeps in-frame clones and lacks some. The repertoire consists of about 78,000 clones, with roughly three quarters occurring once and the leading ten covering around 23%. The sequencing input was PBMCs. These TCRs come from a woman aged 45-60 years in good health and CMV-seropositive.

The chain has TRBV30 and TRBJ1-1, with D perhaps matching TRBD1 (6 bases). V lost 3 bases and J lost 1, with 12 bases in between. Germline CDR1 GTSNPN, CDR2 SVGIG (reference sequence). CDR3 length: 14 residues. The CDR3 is CAWRRRTANTEAFF. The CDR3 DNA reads TGTGCCTGGAGACGAAGGACAGCGAACACTGAAGCTTTCTTT.

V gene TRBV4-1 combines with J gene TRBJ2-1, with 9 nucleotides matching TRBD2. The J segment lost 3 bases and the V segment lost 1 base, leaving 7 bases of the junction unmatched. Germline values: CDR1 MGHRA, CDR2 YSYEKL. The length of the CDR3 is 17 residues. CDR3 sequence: CASSQVVAGDLYNEQFF. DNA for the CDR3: TGCGCCAGCAGCCAAGTTGTAGCGGGGGACCTCTACAATGAGCAGTTCTTC.

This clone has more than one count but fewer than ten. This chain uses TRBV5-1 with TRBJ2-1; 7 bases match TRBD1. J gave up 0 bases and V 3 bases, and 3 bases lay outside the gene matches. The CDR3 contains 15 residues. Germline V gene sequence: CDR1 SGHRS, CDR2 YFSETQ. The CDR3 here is CASSSGTASYNEQFF. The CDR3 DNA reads TGCGCCAGCAGCTCCGGGACAGCCTCCTACAATGAGCAGTTCTTC.

The CDR3 DNA follows: TGTGCCAGCAGCGCGGGTCCGAACACCGGGGAGCTGTTTTTT. This translates into CASSAGPNTGELFF. This rearrangement joins TRBV6-5 to TRBJ2-2; perhaps TRBD2 as D (5 bases). The CDR3 is made up of 14 amino acids. V dropped 6 bases and J dropped 0 bases, with 8 bases sitting between them. Germline CDR1 is MNHEY and CDR2 is SVGAGI.

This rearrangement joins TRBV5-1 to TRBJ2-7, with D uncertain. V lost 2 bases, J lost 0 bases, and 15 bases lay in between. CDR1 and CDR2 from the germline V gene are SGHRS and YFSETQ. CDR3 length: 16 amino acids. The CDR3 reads CASSLNSRPSSYEQYF. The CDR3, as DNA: TGCGCCAGCAGCTTAAACTCACGTCCTAGCTCCTACGAGCAGTACTTC.